The 30 T cell receptor beta chains below come from one sample, sequenced in a study of T cell changes during pregnancy in multiple sclerosis. Only in-frame clones appear in the TCRdb table, and some are missing; sequencing was by immunoSEQ multiplex PCR. The sample lists 35,000 to 40,000 clones; roughly 91% were seen once. The specimen comprised CD8+ T cells from peripheral blood mononuclear cells, sampled in the third trimester of pregnancy. Every receptor here comes from a female donor with multiple sclerosis, enrolled in a pregnancy study.

V gene TRBV6-1 combines with J gene TRBJ2-1; D gene ambiguous. Per germline, CDR1 MNHNS and CDR2 SASEGT. The V end was cut by 8 bases, the J end by 1 base, with 9 bases between. The CDR3 is 13 residues long. The CDR3 sequence: CASPAVSYNEQFF. The CDR3 DNA reads TGTGCCAGCCCGGCGGTGTCCTACAATGAGCAGTTCTTC.

This chain links TRBV18 with TRBJ2-6, with a weak D call TRBD1 (5 bases). The CDR3 is 17 amino acids. CDR1 and CDR2 (germline): KGHSH, LQKENI. V shed 4 bases and J shed 0 bases, with 13 bases lying between them. The CDR3: CASSLRVPASGANVLTF. CDR3 in DNA: TGTGCCAGCTCACTCAGGGTCCCCGCCTCTGGGGCCAACGTCCTGACTTTC.

J is TRBJ2-7 and V is TRBV15; D remains unclear. The CDR3 totals 16 residues. Trimming removed 0 bases from V and 3 bases from J, with 15 bases in between. In germline, CDR1 is LNHNV, CDR2 YYDKDF (reference sequence). The CDR3 region is CATSRDPGTADYEQYF. CDR3 bases: TGTGCCACCAGCAGAGATCCAGGCACAGCCGACTACGAGCAGTACTTC.

The V and J genes are TRBV6-4 and TRBJ1-1; perhaps TRBD1 as D (5 bases). CDR1 is MRHNA and CDR2 is SNTAGT in the germline V gene. The CDR3 length is 12 residues. V lost 2 bases and J 8 bases, leaving 9 bases between the germline ends. Here the CDR3 DNA reads TGTGCCAGCAGTGACGGGGGGGTCGAAGCTTTCTTT. It codes for CASSDGGVEAFF.

The V call is TRBV6-1, the J call TRBJ2-7, with TRBD2 identical over 11 bases. V trimming: 4 bases; J trimming: 1 base; junction bases outside the gene matches: 3. Germline loops: CDR1 MNHNS, CDR2 SASEGT. This CDR3 has 15 residues. Here the CDR3 reads CASSASSGGSYEQYF. Written as DNA, the CDR3 is TGTGCCAGCAGTGCGTCTAGCGGGGGGTCCTACGAGCAGTACTTC.

The CDR3 sequence is CASSKASGSYEQYF. In nucleotides, the CDR3 is TGTGCCAGCAGCAAAGCATCGGGTAGCTACGAGCAGTACTTC. The chain links TRBV21-1 to TRBJ2-7; the D call of TRBD2 is as the table states it, not checked on the DNA. TRBV21-1 constitutes a pseudogene. The CDR3 consists of 14 residues.

The V gene is TRBV4-3, the J gene TRBJ2-1; 9 bases fit TRBD1. The CDR3 is 16 residues long. The J segment lost 7 bases and the V segment lost 0 bases, leaving 7 bases of the junction unmatched. Germline assignment: CDR1 LGHNA and CDR2 YSLEER. The CDR3: CASSQDLGQGGNEQFF. CDR3 coding DNA: TGCGCCAGCAGCCAAGATTTGGGACAGGGCGGAAATGAGCAGTTCTTC.

This clone came up once. The chain recombines TRBV5-6 with TRBJ2-7; a weak D match, TRBD1 (5 bases). V was pared by 0 bases and J by 4 bases, with 11 bases between. CDR1 is SGHDT and CDR2 is YYEEEE in the germline V gene. The CDR3 has 14 residues. CDR3 nucleotides: TGTGCCAGCAGCTTGGGGGGCAGGGCTTACGAGCAGTACTTC. This gives the protein CASSLGGRAYEQYF.

This sequence joins TRBV5-1 and TRBJ2-5; 8 bases line up with TRBD2. This CDR3 comprises 17 residues. Germline CDR1 and CDR2: SGHRS and YFSETQ. V gave up 4 bases and J gave up 3 bases; unmatched junction bases: 14. DNA for the CDR3: TGCGCCAGCAGCCCCCCCGAGGGGCGGGGGGCCGAAGAGACCCAGTACTTC. Amino acid sequence: CASSPPEGRGAEETQYF.

V is TRBV28 and J is TRBJ1-1; D not certain. The CDR3 extends over 16 amino acids. V lost 1 base to trimming and J lost 0 bases, with 12 bases between them. The germline V gene has CDR1 MDHEN and CDR2 SYDVKM. The CDR3 region has the DNA TGTGCCAGCAGTTTATTCTGGACGGGAATGAACACTGAAGCTTTCTTT. Its translation: CASSLFWTGMNTEAFF.

The chain combines TRBV5-4 with TRBJ1-2; 8 bases align to TRBD1. J lost 4 bases, V lost 4 bases, and 12 bases had no gene match. CDR1 and CDR2 from the germline V gene are SGHNT and YYREEE (reference sequence). The CDR3 is 16 amino acids. DNA of the CDR3: TGTGCCAGCAGCGGGGACAGGTCCCTTTTTACCTATGGCTACACCTTC. This gives the protein CASSGDRSLFTYGYTF.

This clone has a single count. The V gene is TRBV19, the J gene TRBJ1-4; the match to TRBD1 covers 11 bases. Trimming took 5 bases from V and 8 from J; bases not matched to a gene: 4. The CDR3 consists of 14 residues. Germline CDR1 reads LNHDA; CDR2 reads SQIVND (reference sequence). CDR3 sequence: CASSVRDRGEKLFF. In DNA, the CDR3 is TGTGCCAGTAGTGTCCGGGACAGGGGGGAAAAACTGTTTTTT. The whole variable domain, remainder taken from reference TRBV19 and TRBJ1-4, is DGGITQSPKYLFRKEGQNVTLSCEQNLNHDAMYWYRQDPGQGLRLIYYSQIVNDFQKGDIAEGYSVSREKKESFPLTVTSAQKNPTAFYLCASSVRDRGEKLFFGSGTQLSVL.

The genes are TRBV5-4 and TRBJ2-7, with 9 positions matching TRBD1. The CDR3 is 14 residues long. Trimming took 2 bases from V and 3 from J; bases not matched to a gene: 3. CDR1 SGHNT and CDR2 YYREEE come from the germline V gene (reference sequence). The CDR3 DNA reads as TGTGCCAGCAGCTTCGGGACAGGGAGCTACGAGCAGTACTTC. This encodes CASSFGTGSYEQYF.

The V and J genes are TRBV9 and TRBJ2-7; 7 nucleotides line up with TRBD2. The CDR3 loop spans 15 amino acids. Germline-derived CDR1 and CDR2 are SGDLS and YYNGEE. J gave up 7 bases and V 2 bases, and 12 bases lay outside the gene matches. The DNA of the CDR3 is TGTGCCAGCAGCGTTGGACTAGTAGCTTTTGGGGAGCAGTACTTC. It codes for CASSVGLVAFGEQYF.

The chain is built from TRBV13 and TRBJ2-7; D uncertain. The CDR3 is 13 amino acids. Between the trimmed V and J ends, which lost 3 bases and 4 bases, there was a span of 10 bases. The germline CDR1 and CDR2 sequences are PRHDT and FYEKMQ (reference sequence). This CDR3 reads CASSFGRQYEQYF. Written as DNA, the CDR3 is TGTGCCAGCAGCTTCGGCAGGCAGTACGAGCAGTACTTC.

The rearrangement uses TRBV5-8 and TRBJ1-6; D is possibly TRBD1 (6 bases). Germline V CDR1 and CDR2: SGHTS, YDEGEE. CDR3 size: 17 residues. V lost 7 bases and J 1 base, leaving 18 bases between the germline ends. The CDR3 is CASSGVGVSSYNSPLHF. CDR3 DNA: TGTGCCAGCTCAGGGGTAGGGGTCTCTTCCTATAATTCACCCCTCCACTTT.

V usage is TRBV10-2 and J usage is TRBJ2-7; TRBD1 aligns across 11 bases. The CDR3 loop spans 15 amino acids. Trimming cost V 2 bases and J 3 bases; bases outside gene matches: 3. CDR1 WSHSY and CDR2 SAAADI come from the germline V gene. In DNA, the CDR3 is TGCGCCAGCAGTGAGGCGGGACAGGGGGTCTACGAGCAGTACTTC. Its translation is CASSEAGQGVYEQYF.

The chain joins TRBV9 to TRBJ2-6; 11 positions match TRBD1. Germline trimming cut 3 bases from V and 0 bases from J; bases unmatched to any gene: 5. Germline V gives CDR1 SGDLS, CDR2 YYNGEE. The CDR3 runs 18 residues. The CDR3 reads CASSGGTGGNSGANVLTF. The CDR3 nucleotides are TGTGCCAGCAGCGGAGGGACAGGGGGAAACTCTGGGGCCAACGTCCTGACTTTC.

The chain uses TRBV5-6 and TRBJ2-2, with 8 bases that match TRBD1. Germline-derived CDR1 and CDR2 are SGHDT and YYEEEE. The CDR3 is 14 residues long. Trimming removed 4 bases from V and 3 bases from J; junction bases left unmatched: 2. CDR3 DNA sequence: TGTGCCAGCAGCGCGACAGGGGACACCGGGGAGCTGTTTTTT. It translates to CASSATGDTGELFF.

The V gene is TRBV19, the J gene TRBJ1-5; 9 bases map to TRBD1. V lost 10 bases to trimming and J lost 5 bases; unmatched junction nucleotides: 6. From germline, CDR1 is LNHDA and CDR2 SQIVND (reference sequence). CDR3 size: 13 residues. The CDR3 is CANRTGAYQPQHF. The CDR3 DNA follows: TGTGCCAACCGGACAGGGGCTTATCAGCCCCAGCATTTT.

This chain uses TRBV30 with TRBJ1-6; D remains ambiguous. The CDR3 spans 13 residues. Germline V gene data show CDR1 as GTSNPN and CDR2 as SVGIG (reference sequence). Trimming took 0 bases from V and 10 from J, leaving 10 bases between them. This chain's CDR3 is CAWSVLWSSPLHF. The CDR3 DNA reads TGTGCCTGGAGTGTACTTTGGTCCTCACCCCTCCACTTT.

The CDR3, as DNA: TGTGCCAGCAGCTTAGGTAGTCGAGAAAACTATGGCTACACCTTC. Translating gives CASSLGSRENYGYTF. This chain uses TRBV7-9 with TRBJ1-2; D unclear. Trimming removed 1 base from V and 2 bases from J, with 11 bases in between. The CDR3 loop spans 15 amino acids. CDR1 is SEHNR, CDR2 FQNEAQ, per germline (reference sequence).

The rearrangement uses TRBV5-1 and TRBJ1-1; D is undetermined. The CDR3 runs 13 residues. Between the trimmed V and J ends, which lost 0 bases and 4 bases, there was a span of 7 bases. CDR1 and CDR2 (germline): SGHRS, YFSETQ. The CDR3 DNA sequence: TGCGCCAGCAGCTTGGAGGTAGCCACTGAAGCTTTCTTT. It codes for CASSLEVATEAFF.

J is TRBJ1-2 and V is TRBV18, with D maybe TRBD1 (6 bases). The CDR3 totals 13 residues. Germline V CDR1 and CDR2: KGHSH, LQKENI. Trimming pared 1 base from V and 5 bases from J, leaving 8 bases between. The CDR3 here is CASSPQGGYGYTF. The DNA of the CDR3 is TGTGCCAGCTCACCACAGGGGGGGTATGGCTACACCTTC.

The chain uses TRBV5-6 and TRBJ2-7, with a tentative D call TRBD1 (5 bases). With 2 bases removed from V and 3 bases from J, the gap between germline ends came to 12 bases. Germline V gene data show CDR1 as SGHDT and CDR2 as YYEEEE. CDR3 size: 14 residues. In DNA form, the CDR3 reads TGTGCCAGCAGCTTAGAGACAGCCTTCTACGAGCAGTACTTC. Residues: CASSLETAFYEQYF. The full variable domain, completed using reference TRBV5-6 and TRBJ2-7, is DAGVTQSPTHLIKTRGQQVTLRCSPKSGHDTVSWYQQALGQGPQFIFQYYEEEERQRGNFPDRFSGHQFPNYSSELNVNALLLGDSALYLCASSLETAFYEQYFGPGTRLTVT.

This chain links TRBV5-6 with TRBJ2-5; no clear D gene. V shed 2 bases and J shed 0 bases, with 5 bases lying between them. Per the germline V gene, CDR1 is SGHDT and CDR2 is YYEEEE. CDR3 length: 13 amino acids. The CDR3 bases are TGTGCCAGCAGCTTAGCCAACCAAGAGACCCAGTACTTC. Translating gives CASSLANQETQYF.

The chain joins TRBV5-1 to TRBJ1-2, with a weak D call TRBD1 (5 bases). Trimming removed 4 bases at V and 2 bases at J, with 15 bases between. The CDR3 loop spans 15 amino acids. The germline gives CDR1 SGHRS, CDR2 YFSETQ. DNA of the CDR3: TGCGCCAGCAGCGGCAGGGTGGCGGAAAACTATGGCTACACCTTC. Protein: CASSGRVAENYGYTF.

This sequence joins TRBV2 and TRBJ1-1; D unresolved. Trimming took 2 bases from V and 8 from J, leaving 15 bases between them. CDR1 is SNHLY, CDR2 FYNNEI, per germline. This CDR3 has 14 amino acids. CDR3 sequence (DNA): TGTGCCAGCAGTGAATTAGGTCAGAGGAGCGAAGCTTTCTTT. Translated: CASSELGQRSEAFF.

This rearrangement joins TRBV9 to TRBJ1-3; D call uncertain. This CDR3 has 15 residues. Germline lookup yields CDR1 SGDLS and CDR2 YYNGEE. V shed 1 base and J shed 8 bases, with 16 bases lying between them. The CDR3 is CASSVFGQTRDTIYF. CDR3 in DNA: TGTGCCAGCAGCGTATTCGGCCAGACTCGAGACACCATATATTTT.

V usage is TRBV7-9 and J usage is TRBJ1-1, with 9 nucleotides matching TRBD1. CDR1 SEHNR and CDR2 FQNEAQ come from the germline V gene (reference sequence). The junction had 6 bases not matched to a gene; V was cut back by 5 bases and J by 2 bases. CDR3 length: 15 amino acids. The CDR3 DNA reads TGTGCCAGCAGCCCGCCGACAGGGGGTAACACTGAAGCTTTCTTT. Translating it yields CASSPPTGGNTEAFF. Supplemented by reference TRBV7-9 and TRBJ1-1, the full variable domain reads DTGVSQNPRHKITKRGQNVTFRCDPISEHNRLYWYRQTLGQGPEFLTYFQNEAQLEKSRLLSDRFSAERPKGSFSTLEIQRTEQGDSAMYLCASSPPTGGNTEAFFGQGTRLTVV.